The entry that follows covers one TCR beta chain sequence. Its cognate antigen is unknown. This entry is derived from a study of T-cell memory formation after mild COVID-19. About the study: In these data, TCR clusters were largely donor specific.

Germline V CDR1 and CDR2: SGHRS, YFSETQ. Trimming cost V 0 bases and J 1 base; bases outside gene matches: 25. This CDR3 is built from 24 residues. TCRdb ran MiXCR on the 5' RACE reads and lists one entry per CDR3 protein. The sample contains hundreds of thousands of distinct CDR3 sequences, under 20% of which appear only once. The study, taken as a whole, reports: Clones from the second wave (peaking day 37) had unconfirmed SARS-CoV-2 specificity. Shrinking CD4+ clones were chiefly CM and EM; CD8+ ones were chiefly EMRA.

Sample: PBMCs or a T cell subset sorted from them (not recorded which). This TCR came from a man younger than 30 who had mild COVID-19 (a few samples of this study predate the infection). Cell type and time point are not known. V gene TRBV5-1 combines with J gene TRBJ2-6; 7 bases align to TRBD1. Here the CDR3 DNA reads TGCGCCAGCAGCTTGGGCTATGGAGAGGGGGCAAGGAGGCGCCCTTCGTCTGGGGCCAACGTCCTGACTTTC. This gives the protein CASSLGYGEGARRRPSSGANVLTF.